This TCR beta chain was documented in a study of cytomegalovirus exposure and HLA in healthy donors. Trimming left V 0 bases short and J 5 bases short, with 13 bases between. Germline V gene lookup returns CDR1 LGHNA and CDR2 YNFKEQ. This CDR3 spans 16 amino acids. Findings and limits, study-wide: Reportedly, HLA-A and HLA-B alleles of most subjects were accurately predicted from TCR beta. Later analysis reportedly placed an Asian-associated ancestry cluster below the roughly 690-donor mean in N-insertions.

Concerning this clone itself: Its antigen is currently unknown.

With 60 Vbeta and 13 Jbeta primers, the PCR was carried out. Original analysis: Roughly 11 million of the roughly 80 million unique TCR beta chains counted in a later analysis were shared. The repertoire was sequenced with immunoSEQ multiplex PCR; TCRdb's copy has only in-frame clones and lacks some. That table gives V, J and clone size, and the DNA gave D and trimming. The sample shows 220,000 or so clones, more than 65% of them seen only once. The J gene is TRBJ2-2, the V gene TRBV4-2; TRBD1 is a possible D gene (5 bases). This clonotype was sampled from a woman in her twenties or thirties in good health and CMV-seronegative. The specimen was PBMCs. The CDR3 loop is CASSQEWGGVTGELFF. In nucleotides, the CDR3 is TGTGCCAGCAGCCAAGAATGGGGCGGTGTAACCGGGGAGCTGTTTTTT.